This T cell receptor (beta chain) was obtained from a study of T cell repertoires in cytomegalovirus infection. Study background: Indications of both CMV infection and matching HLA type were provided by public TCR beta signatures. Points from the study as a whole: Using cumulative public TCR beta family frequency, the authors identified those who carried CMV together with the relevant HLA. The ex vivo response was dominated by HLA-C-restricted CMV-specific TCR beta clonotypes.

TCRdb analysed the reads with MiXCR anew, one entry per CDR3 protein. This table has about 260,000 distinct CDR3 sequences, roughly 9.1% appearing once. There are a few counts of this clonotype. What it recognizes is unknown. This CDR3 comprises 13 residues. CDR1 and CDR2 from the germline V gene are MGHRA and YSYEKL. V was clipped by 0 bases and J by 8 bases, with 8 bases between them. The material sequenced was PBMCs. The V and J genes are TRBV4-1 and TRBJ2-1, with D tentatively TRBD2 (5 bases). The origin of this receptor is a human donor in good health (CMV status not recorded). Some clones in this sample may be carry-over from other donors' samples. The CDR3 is CASSQDKRDEQFF. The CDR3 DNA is TGCGCCAGCAGCCAAGATAAGAGGGATGAGCAGTTCTTC.